The present entry profiles one T cell receptor beta chain with its context. The record originates from a study of blood T cell repertoires in COVID-19. Study background: Samples representing acute and convalescent COVID-19 were sourced from the United States, Italy and Spain.

With 0 bases removed from V and 4 bases from J, the gap between germline ends came to 13 bases. Germline CDR1 SGDLS, CDR2 YYNGEE. CDR3 size: 15 residues. As processed by the authors: Using reference gene primer amplification, nucleated cell counts were estimated. The assay was immunoSEQ multiplex PCR, and TCRdb's table has in-frame clones only and misses some. D and trimming were read from the DNA, whereas the V and J calls and clone size are those reported in that table. The top ten hold 3.8% of the sample, which has more than 85,000 clones, 76% seen once. The TCR comes from a woman at least 80 years old with acute or convalescent COVID-19. The rearrangement links TRBV9 to TRBJ1-1; D unresolved. Source material: peripheral blood. This CDR3 reads CASSVGMGVGTEAFF. The CDR3 nucleotides are TGTGCCAGCAGCGTAGGGATGGGCGTGGGCACTGAAGCTTTCTTT.